One TCR beta chain is described in this entry. The record originates from a study of blood T cells in healthy people across ages. Study-wide background: Template switching captured about one barcoded beta molecule per two T cells.

The CDR3 totals 14 residues. CDR1 is SGHAT, CDR2 FQNNGV, per germline. Unmatched junction bases numbered 7, after V lost 1 base and J lost 10 bases. The study drew donors from healthy Caucasian individuals in Russia aged about 6 to 90. They isolated at least 6.5 million PBMCs from each sample. A minimum of 6 micrograms of total RNA was extracted per sample. For the second PCR, which ran for roughly 6 to 11 cycles, a sample-barcoded 5' primer and a J-beta primer mix were used. MiXCR, run by TCRdb on the 5' RACE reads, gives a single entry per CDR3 protein. Seen here are under 800,000 distinct CDR3 sequences, roughly 44% observed once, and the top ten hold 20% to 25%.

Sequencing input: blood. This TCR was sampled from an older woman in good health. The chain employs TRBV11-2 and TRBJ2-1, with TRBD1 matching 7 bases. This CDR3 reads CASSLGSTGQEQFF. CDR3 DNA: TGTGCCAGCAGCTTAGGTTCGACGGGACAGGAGCAGTTCTTC.